The 18 T cell receptor beta chains listed next were all sequenced from one sample in a study of T cells in Graves' hyperthyroidism and ophthalmopathy. Amplification targeted TCR beta CDR3 regions from RNA transcripts. Primed by the HTBI set, a first-round RT-PCR was run on the TCR CDR3. TCRdb reprocessed the multiplex PCR reads via MiXCR and lists one record per CDR3 protein. Found here are hundreds of thousands of distinct CDR3 sequences, roughly 14% of them singletons; the top ten hold over 10%. The sample taken for sequencing was blood. Every receptor here comes from a man between 18 and 35 years old with Graves' ophthalmopathy.

This clonotype was seen ten or more times. The chain employs TRBV6-5 and TRBJ2-5, with TRBD1 as a possible D gene (6 bases). Germline loops: CDR1 MNHEY, CDR2 SVGAGI. The V end was cut by 0 bases, the J end by 7 bases, with 21 bases between. The length of the CDR3 is 17 residues. This CDR3 reads CASSYSGSRGIVGTQYF. The CDR3 DNA sequence: TGTGCCAGCAGTTACTCTGGTAGCAGGGGAATAGTAGGGACCCAGTACTTC.

This clonotype was recorded at least ten times. The chain couples TRBV7-2 to TRBJ1-5; D unclear. V lost 0 bases to trimming and J lost 7 bases, with 13 bases between them. The CDR3 is 15 amino acids. Germline V gene sequence: CDR1 SGHTA, CDR2 FQGNSA. The CDR3 bases are TGTGCCAGCAGCTTAGCGCTAGGAGGTGGCCAGCCCCAGCATTTT. Amino acids: CASSLALGGGQPQHF.

V and J are TRBV5-4 and TRBJ2-1, with a tentative D call TRBD2 (6 bases). The germline V and J ends were trimmed by 4 bases and 8 bases, with 19 bases remaining between them. Germline loops: CDR1 SGHNT, CDR2 YYREEE (reference sequence). The CDR3 loop spans 15 amino acids. The CDR3, as DNA: TGTGCCAGCAGCACTTCGGGACTCTATCCCTATGAGCAGTTCTTC. Protein sequence: CASSTSGLYPYEQFF. The complete variable domain, with remaining parts taken from reference TRBV5-4 and TRBJ2-1, reads ETGVTQSPTHLIKTRGQQVTLRCSSQSGHNTVSWYQQALGQGPQFIFQYYREEENGRGNFPPRFSGLQFPNYSSELNVNALELDDSALYLCASSTSGLYPYEQFFGPGTRLTVL.

CDR3 sequence reads: CASSVDRGSGYTF. The CDR3 DNA sequence: TGTGCCAGCAGCGTAGATCGGGGCTCTGGCTACACCTTC. The chain links TRBV9 to TRBJ1-2; D is possibly TRBD1 (5 bases). The germline V gene has CDR1 SGDLS and CDR2 YYNGEE. This CDR3 region has 13 residues. V was shortened by 0 bases and J by 7 bases, with 10 bases between the two germline ends.

This clonotype was observed a handful of times. No conserved phenylalanine or tryptophan is present at the end of the CDR3, so a read error is the likely explanation. This chain connects TRBV7-9 to TRBJ2-1; 8 bases map to TRBD2. In germline, CDR1 is SEHNR, CDR2 FQNEAQ (reference sequence). The CDR3 totals 18 residues. The V and J ends lost 5 bases and 0 bases, in that order; junction bases with no gene match: 12. The DNA for the CDR3 is TGTGCCAGCAGCCCTTCCCTAGCGGGTTACCACTCCTACAATGAGCAGTTCCTC. Its translation is CASSPSLAGYHSYNEQFL.

This clonotype was seen at least ten times. The chain uses TRBV2 and TRBJ2-7; a weak D match, TRBD1 (5 bases). The CDR3 covers 15 residues. Trimming removed 6 bases from V and 5 bases from J, with 20 bases in between. The germline V gene encodes CDR1 SNHLY and CDR2 FYNNEI. Here the CDR3 DNA reads TGTGCCAGCAGCGACGTAGGACGCAGGGCCGACGAGCAGTACTTC. Translation gives CASSDVGRRADEQYF. Together with reference TRBV2 and TRBJ2-7, the CDR3 gives the full variable domain: EPEVTQTPSHQVTQMGQEVILRCVPISNHLYFYWYRQILGQKVEFLVSFYNNEISEKSEIFDDQFSVERPDGSNFTLKIRSTKLEDSAMYFCASSDVGRRADEQYFGPGTRLTVT.

This clonotype was observed a few times. This chain links TRBV5-1 with TRBJ1-3, with 8 bases aligning to TRBD1. The J segment lost 4 bases and the V segment lost 0 bases, leaving 6 bases of the junction unmatched. This CDR3 comprises 16 residues. The germline gives CDR1 SGHRS, CDR2 YFSETQ. This CDR3 reads CASSLGPTGGGNTIYF. Here the CDR3 DNA reads TGCGCCAGCAGCTTGGGTCCAACAGGGGGAGGAAACACCATATATTTT. The complete variable domain, with remaining parts taken from reference TRBV5-1 and TRBJ1-3, reads KAGVTQTPRYLIKTRGQQVTLSCSPISGHRSVSWYQQTPGQGLQFLFEYFSETQRNKGNFPGRFSGRQFSNSRSEMNVSTLELGDSALYLCASSLGPTGGGNTIYFGEGSWLTVV.

This clonotype was recorded at least ten times. The chain employs TRBV5-6 and TRBJ2-7, with 10 bases lining up with TRBD2. CDR1 SGHDT and CDR2 YYEEEE come from the germline V gene. The CDR3 loop spans 15 amino acids. Germline trimming cut 0 bases from V and 2 bases from J; bases unmatched to any gene: 2. CDR3 sequence (DNA): TGTGCCAGCAGCTTGGCAACTAGCGGGACCTACGAGCAGTACTTC. Protein product: CASSLATSGTYEQYF.

Concerning this clonotype: Possible read error: a much larger clone is one base away. The rearrangement links TRBV7-9 to TRBJ2-3; 7 nucleotides align to TRBD2. The CDR3 has 11 residues. Germline-derived CDR1 and CDR2 are SEHNR and FQNEAQ (reference sequence). The CDR3 loop is CTSRSRGAQYF. CDR3 in DNA: TGTACCAGCAGGAGTCGGGGGGCGCAGTATTTT.

A note on this clonotype: This clone may be a read error of a much larger clone one base away. V usage is TRBV7-2 and J usage is TRBJ1-1; the D is unclear. Germline lookup yields CDR1 SGHTA and CDR2 FQGNSA. The CDR3 spans 14 residues. The DNA of the CDR3 is TGTGCCAGCAGCTTGGGTTCCGAGTTTACTGGAGCTTTCTTT. Translation gives CASSLGSEFTGAFF.

The genes are TRBV10-3 and TRBJ1-3; a possible D gene is TRBD1 (5 bases). Trimming shortened V by 7 bases and J by 0 bases, and 10 bases separated the two germline ends. The CDR3 consists of 14 residues. The V gene's germline CDR1 is ENHRY and CDR2 SYGVKD. The CDR3 loop is CAIKLDNSGNTIYF. In DNA form, the CDR3 reads TGTGCCATCAAACTGGACAACTCTGGAAACACCATATATTTT.

Ten or more counts support this clonotype. The chain combines TRBV7-9 with TRBJ1-2; TRBD1 might be the D (6 bases). The CDR3 is made up of 16 amino acids. Per the germline V gene, CDR1 is SEHNR and CDR2 is FQNEAQ (reference sequence). Trimming removed 5 bases from V and 2 bases from J, with 18 bases in between. CDR3 DNA sequence: TGTGCCAGCAGCCGAGGGGGGGACCGCGGCAACTATGGCTACACCTTC. Its protein is CASSRGGDRGNYGYTF.

Note on this clonotype: One end of the junction fails to match germline, which may point to a read error. The chain is built from TRBV12-3 or TRBV12-4 and TRBJ2-7; TRBD2 matches 10 bases. The CDR3 extends over 18 amino acids. CDR3 in DNA: TGTGCCAGTAGTTCCCAGGCCCGCGTACCAGCGGGAGGGGACGAGCAGTACTTC. This sequence encodes CASSSQARVPAGGDEQYF.

This clonotype was counted ten times or more. The chain has TRBV6-1 and TRBJ1-2, with D hard to call. Trimming left V 1 base short and J 4 bases short, with 7 bases between. The CDR3 is 13 amino acids. Germline CDR1 reads MNHNS; CDR2 reads SASEGT. The CDR3 nucleotides are TGTGCCAGCAGTGAAGTGGGTCGCTATGGCTACACCTTC. This encodes CASSEVGRYGYTF.

This clonotype was seen repeatedly, ten times or more. The CDR3 loop is CASSLARDRTNYGYTF. CDR3 coding DNA: TGCGCCAGCAGCTTGGCCAGGGACAGGACTAACTATGGCTACACCTTC. The chain employs TRBV5-1 and TRBJ1-2, with 8 bases lining up with TRBD1. The V and J ends lost 0 bases and 0 bases, in that order; junction bases with no gene match: 4. The CDR3 is 16 amino acids. CDR1 is SGHRS, CDR2 YFSETQ, per germline.

This clonotype was observed a few times. V is TRBV29-1 and J is TRBJ1-2, with D possibly TRBD1 on 5 matching bases. The CDR3 sequence is 12 residues long. Germline values: CDR1 SQVTM, CDR2 ANQGSEA. The V gene lost 3 bases and the J gene lost 2 bases, with 7 bases spanning the gap. The CDR3 bases are TGCAGCGTTGAGGGGGACAACTATGGCTACACCTTC. It codes for CSVEGDNYGYTF.

This clonotype has ten or more counts. J is TRBJ1-5 and V is TRBV6-5; D is ambiguous. Between the trimmed V and J ends, which lost 0 bases and 6 bases, there was a span of 9 bases. The CDR3 spans 14 residues. Per the germline V gene, CDR1 is MNHEY and CDR2 is SVGAGI. In DNA form, the CDR3 reads TGTGCCAGCAGTTACTCTGCCGAGGCTCAGCCCCAGCATTTT. It specifies CASSYSAEAQPQHF.

As for this clonotype: This may arise from a read error, as a much more abundant clone is one base away. This sequence joins TRBV11-2 and TRBJ1-4; D is ambiguous. Germline assignment: CDR1 SGHAT and CDR2 FQNNGV. The CDR3 extends over 14 amino acids. V shed 0 bases and J shed 7 bases, with 9 bases lying between them. The CDR3 bases are TGTGCCAGCAGCTTAGACATCATTGGTGAAAAACTGTTTTTT. Translating it yields CASSLDIIGEKLFF.